The next 32 T cell receptor beta chains were all read from a single sample in a study of T cells in localized non-small cell lung cancer. The protocol was immunoSEQ multiplex PCR, while the TCRdb copy is restricted to in-frame clones and leaves out a portion. The table has some 85,000 clones, around 82% seen once. This material consisted of PBMCs, taken before any cancer treatment. The receptors come from a man between 40 and 75 years old with stage II squamous cell lung carcinoma.

The chain couples TRBV15 to TRBJ2-1; 7 positions match TRBD2. The germline gives CDR1 LNHNV, CDR2 YYDKDF (reference sequence). This CDR3 has 15 residues. Trimming removed 4 bases from V and 2 bases from J; junction bases left unmatched: 5. CDR3 loop: CATSTRENPYNEQFF. DNA for the CDR3: TGTGCCACCAGCACGCGGGAGAACCCCTACAATGAGCAGTTCTTC.

The J gene is TRBJ1-2, the V gene TRBV18, with D hard to call. Germline assignment: CDR1 KGHSH and CDR2 LQKENI. V lost 3 bases and J lost 0, with 11 bases in between. CDR3 length equals 15 residues. CDR3 bases: TGTGCCAGCTCACCCGACGCAAGATCTAACTATGGCTACACCTTC. It specifies CASSPDARSNYGYTF. The full variable domain, completed using reference TRBV18 and TRBJ1-2, is NAGVMQNPRHLVRRRGQEARLRCSPMKGHSHVYWYRQLPEEGLKFMVYLQKENIIDESGMPKERFSAEFPKEGPSILRIQQVVRGDSAAYFCASSPDARSNYGYTFGSGTRLTVV.

The chain links TRBV5-1 to TRBJ2-7; D gene unclear. CDR1 and CDR2 (germline): SGHRS, YFSETQ. The CDR3 runs 14 residues. Trimming left V 4 bases short and J 2 bases short, with 13 bases between. The CDR3: CASSGTANTYEQYF. In DNA form, the CDR3 reads TGCGCCAGCAGCGGTACAGCGAACACCTACGAGCAGTACTTC. Based on the CDR3 plus reference TRBV5-1 and TRBJ2-7, the full variable domain is KAGVTQTPRYLIKTRGQQVTLSCSPISGHRSVSWYQQTPGQGLQFLFEYFSETQRNKGNFPGRFSGRQFSNSRSEMNVSTLELGDSALYLCASSGTANTYEQYFGPGTRLTVT.

The V gene is TRBV5-6, the J gene TRBJ2-1, with TRBD2 as a possible D gene (6 bases). V was trimmed by 0 bases and J by 12 bases, leaving 13 bases between them. This CDR3 contains 13 residues. Germline values: CDR1 SGHDT, CDR2 YYEEEE. CDR3 nucleotide sequence: TGTGCCAGCAGCTTGGAGGGGAGACTAGGGCAGTTCTTC. Translated: CASSLEGRLGQFF.

This clone was found a few times. J is TRBJ1-5 and V is TRBV28; D is possibly TRBD1 (6 bases). The germline V gene encodes CDR1 MDHEN and CDR2 SYDVKM. Deletions cut 4 bases from V and 5 bases from J, with 15 bases between. The CDR3 has 15 amino acids. Here the CDR3 reads CASSSRGEGYQPQHF. CDR3 DNA: TGTGCCAGCAGTTCTAGGGGGGAGGGCTATCAGCCCCAGCATTTT.

The V gene is TRBV7-3, the J gene TRBJ2-1, with D possibly matching TRBD2 (6 bases). The germline gives CDR1 SGHTA, CDR2 FQGTGA. V shed 3 bases and J shed 7 bases, with 10 bases lying between them. The CDR3 length is 13 residues. CDR3 nucleotide sequence: TGTGCCAGCAGCTTGGACTACCGGAATGAGCAGTTCTTC. Its protein product is CASSLDYRNEQFF.

The chain joins TRBV9 to TRBJ1-3; D gene unclear. The V and J ends lost 0 bases and 8 bases respectively, with 6 bases between them. The CDR3 extends over 12 amino acids. The germline V gene encodes CDR1 SGDLS and CDR2 YYNGEE. The CDR3 protein is CASSVETDTIYF. The CDR3 nucleotides read TGTGCCAGCAGCGTAGAAACGGACACCATATATTTT.

To note about this clone: At one of its ends the junction is not consistent with the germline gene, which may arise from a read error. The chain has TRBV2 and TRBJ2-2, with D uncertain. CDR1 and CDR2 (germline): SNHLY, FYNNEI. The length of the CDR3 is 14 residues. The CDR3 DNA reads TGTGCCAGCAGGGAAGCCCCATACACCGGGGAGCTGTTTTTT. Encoded protein: CASREAPYTGELFF.

This clone was found a few times. This sequence joins TRBV10-3 and TRBJ1-2; unclear D gene. Trimming took off 10 bases at V and 4 bases at J, with 13 bases between the two ends. Germline CDR1 and CDR2: ENHRY and SYGVKD. This CDR3 region has 12 residues. CDR3 nucleotide sequence: TGTGCCACGTACGGAGGGATCTATGGCTACACCTTC. It translates to CATYGGIYGYTF.

This chain uses TRBV30 with TRBJ1-6; no reliable D call. There are 14 residues in the CDR3. Germline-derived CDR1 and CDR2 are GTSNPN and SVGIG (reference sequence). V was cut by 5 bases and J by 10 bases, with 18 bases left in between. The CDR3 protein is CAWETLEGGSPLHF. The CDR3 region has the DNA TGTGCCTGGGAGACCTTGGAGGGCGGCTCACCCCTCCACTTT.

The chain links TRBV7-2 to TRBJ2-3; 8 bases line up with TRBD2. The CDR3 has 16 residues. V shed 5 bases, J shed 2 bases, and the junction held 9 bases outside the gene matches. Germline V gives CDR1 SGHTA, CDR2 FQGNSA. The CDR3 sequence is CASSPSRGGYTDTQYF. The DNA of the CDR3 is TGTGCCAGCAGCCCATCCCGGGGGGGCTACACAGATACGCAGTATTTT. The full variable domain, in which reference TRBV7-2 and TRBJ2-3 provide the parts outside the CDR3, is GAGVSQSPSNKVTEKGKDVELRCDPISGHTALYWYRQSLGQGLEFLIYFQGNSAPDKSGLPSDRFSAERTGGSVSTLTIQRTQQEDSAVYLCASSPSRGGYTDTQYFGPGTRLTVL.

The chain couples TRBV4-1 to TRBJ1-5; D is uncertain. Trimming stripped 0 bases from V and 4 bases from J, with 10 bases between. Germline CDR1 and CDR2: MGHRA and YSYEKL. The CDR3 totals 15 residues. The CDR3 is CASSQELAVNQPQHF. DNA of the CDR3: TGCGCCAGCAGCCAAGAACTGGCGGTGAATCAGCCCCAGCATTTT.

The chain joins TRBV5-1 to TRBJ2-2, with 10 nucleotides matching TRBD1. CDR3 length: 16 residues. Germline-derived CDR1 and CDR2 are SGHRS and YFSETQ. The V and J ends lost 3 bases and 6 bases, in that order; junction bases with no gene match: 8. CDR3 coding DNA: TGCGCCAGCAGCTCCGGACAGGGGGGAGGTCCCGGGGAGCTGTTTTTT. The encoded protein is CASSSGQGGGPGELFF.

The chain links TRBV10-3 to TRBJ1-6; weak D call: TRBD1 (5 bases). The CDR3 totals 13 residues. The V gene's germline CDR1 is ENHRY and CDR2 SYGVKD. V was trimmed by 10 bases and J by 3 bases, leaving 10 bases between them. The CDR3 bases are TGTGCCACCGGAGGGGACTATAATTCACCCCTCCACTTT. It specifies CATGGDYNSPLHF.

This sequence joins TRBV5-1 and TRBJ1-5; D is undetermined. Germline CDR1 and CDR2: SGHRS and YFSETQ. The CDR3 covers 14 residues. The germline V and J ends were trimmed by 4 bases and 5 bases, with 13 bases remaining between them. CDR3 protein: CASSLLGGDQPQHF. CDR3 nucleotide sequence: TGCGCCAGCAGCCTCCTCGGTGGTGATCAGCCCCAGCATTTT. Filled out from reference TRBV5-1 and TRBJ1-5, the complete variable domain reads KAGVTQTPRYLIKTRGQQVTLSCSPISGHRSVSWYQQTPGQGLQFLFEYFSETQRNKGNFPGRFSGRQFSNSRSEMNVSTLELGDSALYLCASSLLGGDQPQHFGDGTRLSIL.

The chain joins TRBV6-5 to TRBJ1-2; unclear D gene. Per germline, CDR1 MNHEY and CDR2 SVGAGI. The CDR3 length is 13 residues. V was trimmed by 5 bases and J by 1 base, leaving 8 bases between them. The CDR3 loop is CASSATVNYGYTF. The CDR3 DNA reads TGTGCCAGCAGTGCTACAGTTAACTATGGCTACACCTTC.

The gene calls are TRBV5-1 and TRBJ1-6; no firm D call. The CDR3 loop spans 16 amino acids. Germline-derived CDR1 and CDR2 are SGHRS and YFSETQ. V lost 0 bases, J lost 4 bases, and 11 bases lay in between. The CDR3 sequence is CASSLGDGLYNSPLHF. CDR3 nucleotide sequence: TGCGCCAGCAGCTTGGGTGACGGACTGTATAATTCACCCCTCCACTTT.

This clone was seen a few times. The chain joins TRBV12-5 to TRBJ2-1; TRBD2 matches 11 bases. Germline-derived CDR1 and CDR2 are LGHNT and FRNRAP. Unmatched junction bases numbered 7, after V lost 6 bases and J lost 3 bases. This CDR3 spans 16 amino acids. The CDR3 loop reads CASGPPGTSGYNEQFF. As DNA, the CDR3 is TGTGCTAGTGGCCCTCCAGGGACTAGCGGCTACAATGAGCAGTTCTTC.

V is TRBV6-1 and J is TRBJ2-5, with D possibly being TRBD1 (6 bases). The V end lost 3 bases, the J end lost 4 bases, and 12 bases lay between the germline ends. This CDR3 contains 14 residues. Germline V gives CDR1 MNHNS, CDR2 SASEGT. CDR3 nucleotides: TGTGCCAGCAGTGACACAGGGCGCGTAGAGACCCAGTACTTC. Its protein is CASSDTGRVETQYF.

The V gene is TRBV7-3, the J gene TRBJ1-2, with 7 nucleotides matching TRBD1. Germline V gene sequence: CDR1 SGHTA, CDR2 FQGTGA. The V and J ends lost 4 bases and 4 bases, in that order; junction bases with no gene match: 3. The CDR3 contains 13 residues. Written as DNA, the CDR3 is TGTGCCAGCAGCTCAACAGGGGCCTATGGCTACACCTTC. Translated, it gives CASSSTGAYGYTF. Combining the CDR3 with reference TRBV7-3 and TRBJ1-2 gives the whole variable domain GAGVSQTPSNKVTEKGKYVELRCDPISGHTALYWYRQSLGQGPEFLIYFQGTGAADDSGLPNDRFFAVRPEGSVSTLKIQRTERGDSAVYLCASSSTGAYGYTFGSGTRLTVV.

The chain joins TRBV4-1 to TRBJ2-1; 9 bases align to TRBD1. The CDR3 extends over 17 amino acids. V shed 3 bases and J 0 bases; nucleotides not matched to a gene: 6. Per germline, CDR1 MGHRA and CDR2 YSYEKL. The CDR3 is CASSQVMTGGSYNEQFF. The CDR3 region has the DNA TGCGCCAGCAGCCAGGTTATGACAGGGGGCTCCTACAATGAGCAGTTCTTC.

The rearrangement uses TRBV7-2 and TRBJ1-4; D possibly corresponds to TRBD1 (6 bases). Germline CDR1 reads SGHTA; CDR2 reads FQGNSA. V shed 5 bases and J shed 5 bases, with 15 bases lying between them. The CDR3 extends over 15 amino acids. CDR3 sequence reads: CASSPQTGGNEKLFF. Written as DNA, the CDR3 is TGTGCCAGCAGCCCCCAGACAGGAGGGAATGAAAAACTGTTTTTT.

This chain connects TRBV28 to TRBJ1-4; TRBD1 matches 8 bases. V trimming: 7 bases; J trimming: 7 bases; junction bases outside the gene matches: 11. Germline-derived CDR1 and CDR2 are MDHEN and SYDVKM. CDR3 length: 15 amino acids. The CDR3 loop reads CASTDYRGLSEKLFF. In DNA form, the CDR3 reads TGTGCCAGCACCGATTACAGGGGGTTAAGTGAAAAACTGTTTTTT.

This clone was recorded many times. The V and J genes are TRBV30 and TRBJ2-5; D call uncertain. Germline V gene lookup returns CDR1 GTSNPN and CDR2 SVGIG (reference sequence). The CDR3 is made up of 15 amino acids. Trimming removed 0 bases from V and 5 bases from J, with 16 bases in between. CDR3 DNA sequence: TGTGCCTGGAGTGTTCGTCTATCGGTTATCGAGACCCAGTACTTC. Residues: CAWSVRLSVIETQYF. The full variable domain, its missing parts supplied by reference TRBV30 and TRBJ2-5, is SQTIHQWPATLVQPVGSPLSLECTVEGTSNPNLYWYRQAAGRGLQLLFYSVGIGQISSEVPQNLSASRPQDRQFILSSKKLLLSDSGFYLCAWSVRLSVIETQYFGPGTRLLVL.

In this sample, this clone turned up once. The chain is built from TRBV9 and TRBJ1-4; D possibly corresponds to TRBD1 (5 bases). Germline assignment: CDR1 SGDLS and CDR2 YYNGEE. The V end lost 3 bases, the J end lost 4 bases, and 10 bases lay between the germline ends. CDR3 length: 14 residues. CDR3 in amino acids: CASSAGPVNEKLFF. In nucleotides, the CDR3 is TGTGCCAGCAGCGCGGGACCGGTTAATGAAAAACTGTTTTTT.

This clone has a single count. At one end, the junction sequence differs from germline, possibly due to a read error. The rearrangement uses TRBV30 and TRBJ2-7, with D unresolved. The CDR3 sequence is 11 residues long. Germline V gene data show CDR1 as GTSNPN and CDR2 as SVGIG (reference sequence). The CDR3 DNA sequence: TGTGCCTGGAGTGTACTCGGGCTGCTCCACTTC. Amino acid sequence: CAWSVLGLLHF.

The chain is built from TRBV11-3 and TRBJ1-2; D is uncertain. V lost 5 bases to trimming and J lost 4 bases, with 17 bases between them. Germline V gene lookup returns CDR1 SGHNT and CDR2 YENEEA. CDR3 length: 15 amino acids. This chain's CDR3 is CASSKPLGKTYGYTF. CDR3 sequence (DNA): TGTGCCAGCAGCAAACCACTCGGAAAGACCTATGGCTACACCTTC.

The table lists this clone with a few counts. V usage is TRBV6-5 and J usage is TRBJ1-1; D possibly corresponds to TRBD1 (6 bases). The CDR3 extends over 13 amino acids. Deletions cut 4 bases from V and 4 bases from J, with 10 bases between. The germline V gene has CDR1 MNHEY and CDR2 SVGAGI. As DNA, the CDR3 is TGTGCCAGCAGTTCACAGGGAATCACTGAAGCTTTCTTT. Amino acid sequence: CASSSQGITEAFF.

The chain recombines TRBV18 with TRBJ2-2; 8 bases are shared with TRBD1. Germline V lookup: CDR1 KGHSH, CDR2 LQKENI. This CDR3 has 15 amino acids. V lost 5 bases and J lost 1; bases outside the gene matches: 3. The chain's CDR3 is CASSSGTGNTGELFF. The DNA of the CDR3 is TGTGCCAGCTCATCCGGGACAGGGAACACCGGGGAGCTGTTTTTT.

The chain combines TRBV7-8 with TRBJ1-1; D may be TRBD1 (6 bases). Germline lookup yields CDR1 SGHVS and CDR2 FQNEAQ. The V end was cut by 3 bases, the J end by 4 bases, with 12 bases between. The CDR3 runs to 14 residues. The CDR3 nucleotides read TGTGCCAGCAGCTTTGGGGGCGAAAGCACTGAAGCTTTCTTT. This gives the protein CASSFGGESTEAFF.

This clone occurred once. This sequence joins TRBV30 and TRBJ1-4, with 11 bases identical to TRBD1. The germline V gene has CDR1 GTSNPN and CDR2 SVGIG (reference sequence). CDR3 length: 15 amino acids. V was clipped by 0 bases and J by 7 bases; unmatched bases: 4. The CDR3 nucleotides read TGTGCCTGGAGTGTAATGGACAGGGGGCGTGAAAAACTGTTTTTT. This encodes CAWSVMDRGREKLFF.

A few counts support this clone. This chain links TRBV6-1 with TRBJ2-1; D may correspond to TRBD1 or TRBD2 (6 bases each). The CDR3 sequence is 15 residues long. Deletions cut 2 bases from V and 8 bases from J, with 16 bases between. Germline CDR1 reads MNHNS; CDR2 reads SASEGT. The CDR3 loop reads CASSELGGRGDEQFF. Written as DNA, the CDR3 is TGTGCCAGCAGTGAACTCGGGGGCCGGGGTGATGAGCAGTTCTTC.